This T cell receptor (beta chain) is drawn from a study of blood T cell repertoires in COVID-19. Germline CDR1 reads MGHDK; CDR2 reads SYGVNS. CDR3 size: 18 residues. V was pared by 0 bases and J by 1 base, with 10 bases of the junction left unmatched. TCRdb's copy holds only in-frame clones and misses some; the assay was immunoSEQ multiplex PCR. The sample contains more than 250,000 clones, around 87% of which appear only once. The V and J genes are TRBV25-1 and TRBJ1-1, with 8 bases aligning to TRBD1. This sequence originates from a woman aged 30 to 39 who had recovered from COVID-19. Sequencing was carried out using PBMCs or T cells enriched from blood (not recorded which). The CDR3 DNA reads TGTGCCAGCAGTGAATATTTCGAGACAGGGGCCGAGAACACTGAAGCTTTCTTT. Translation gives CASSEYFETGAENTEAFF.